This T cell receptor beta chain was recovered during a study of OX40 agonist ivuxolimab in advanced cancers. Study as a whole: The dose-escalation group included hepatocellular carcinoma, melanoma, renal cell carcinoma and head and neck cancer. Study-level findings and limits: In the 0.1 to 3.0 mg/kg range, CD4+ and CD8+ blood T cells had expanded clonally by week 6.

The V gene lost 2 bases and the J gene lost 7 bases, with 12 bases spanning the gap. Per the germline V gene, CDR1 is MNHNS and CDR2 is SASEGT. The CDR3 runs to 13 residues. Data came from immunoSEQ multiplex PCR; TCRdb stores just in-frame clones and leaves some out. The table includes 41,000 or so clones, around four fifths detected once. Concerning this clone: Its specificity is unknown.

Sequencing was performed on CD4+ or CD8+ T cells sorted from blood, taken in a trial of the OX40 agonist ivuxolimab. The chain carries TRBV6-1 and TRBJ2-7; TRBD1 is a possible D gene (6 bases). This TCR derives from an adult with an advanced solid tumor such as melanoma, head and neck, liver or kidney cancer. The CDR3 region is CASSEMGRGEQYF. CDR3 DNA sequence: TGTGCCAGCAGTGAAATGGGCAGGGGAGAGCAGTACTTC.